This T cell receptor beta chain came from a study of OX40 agonist ivuxolimab in advanced cancers. For the study at large: As their treatment, patients were administered ivuxolimab, an agonistic anti-OX40 (CD134) antibody.

Repertoires were generated with immunoSEQ multiplex PCR, while TCRdb's copy carries only in-frame clones and drops some. Here the sample spans 75,000 to 100,000 clones, roughly 90% being singletons. Trimming cost V 0 bases and J 10 bases, with 23 bases left between them. Looked up from germline, CDR1 is SGHRS and CDR2 is YFSETQ. The CDR3 extends over 18 amino acids. This rearrangement joins TRBV5-1 to TRBJ1-6, with a weak D call TRBD1 (6 bases). This specimen consisted of CD4+ or CD8+ T cells sorted from blood, obtained in a trial of the OX40 agonist ivuxolimab. The receptor comes from an adult with an advanced solid tumor such as melanoma, head and neck, liver or kidney cancer. The CDR3 region is CASSLAERMVGQGSPLHF. DNA for the CDR3: TGCGCCAGCAGCTTGGCGGAAAGGATGGTGGGACAAGGATCACCCCTCCACTTT. Drawing the rest from reference TRBV5-1 and TRBJ1-6, the complete variable domain is KAGVTQTPRYLIKTRGQQVTLSCSPISGHRSVSWYQQTPGQGLQFLFEYFSETQRNKGNFPGRFSGRQFSNSRSEMNVSTLELGDSALYLCASSLAERMVGQGSPLHFGNGTRLTVT.